Detailed here is one T cell receptor beta chain. The sample comes from a study of blood T cell repertoires in COVID-19. About the study: The samples span acute and convalescent COVID-19 from the United States, Italy and Spain. Nucleic acid was either cDNA or gDNA, and it came from T cells, B-cell-depleted T cells, or PBMCs.

Looked up from germline, CDR1 is SGHRS and CDR2 is YFSETQ. With V trimmed by 4 bases and J by 1 base, 4 bases remained unmatched. CDR3 size: 16 residues. Original handling: Researchers report that nucleated cell counts were estimated from reference gene primer amplification. The protocol was immunoSEQ multiplex PCR, while the TCRdb copy is restricted to in-frame clones and leaves out a portion. The DNA was the basis for D and trimming; V, J and clone size are from that table. The sample consists of under 200,000 clones, 75% to 90% of them appearing once. Material: peripheral blood. The TCR comes from a woman in her sixties with acute or convalescent COVID-19. The gene calls are TRBV5-1 and TRBJ2-1; 11 bases agree with TRBD2. CDR3 loop: CASSILAGGSYNEQFF. CDR3 bases: TGCGCCAGCAGCATATTAGCGGGGGGGTCCTACAATGAGCAGTTCTTC.